This entry lists 31 T cell receptor beta chains sequenced from one sample in a study of T cell responses to AZD1222 COVID-19 vaccine. Here immunoSEQ multiplex PCR was the method, and the copy in TCRdb shows in-frame clones only, minus some. The table shows more than 150,000 clones, with 90% to 95% occurring only once. The sequencing used peripheral blood, collected 28 days after the second AZD1222 dose. The source of these receptors is an adult who received the AZD1222 COVID-19 vaccine.

The rearrangement links TRBV7-2 to TRBJ1-1; TRBD1 matches 8 bases. The CDR3 is 14 amino acids. Unmatched junction bases numbered 8, after V lost 6 bases and J lost 5 bases. Per the germline V gene, CDR1 is SGHTA and CDR2 is FQGNSA. The DNA for the CDR3 is TGTGCCAGCAGACAGGACAGGGTTGTTACTGAAGCTTTCTTT. This sequence encodes CASRQDRVVTEAFF.

CDR3 sequence (DNA): TGTGCCAGCAGTGGGGGGGGCGCTATGGCGGGCTATGGCTACACCTTC. It translates to CASSGGGAMAGYGYTF. The chain employs TRBV28 and TRBJ1-2, with D perhaps TRBD1 (6 bases). Trimming took off 5 bases at V and 4 bases at J, with 20 bases between the two ends. Germline V gives CDR1 MDHEN, CDR2 SYDVKM. The CDR3 has 16 amino acids.

The J gene is TRBJ2-5, the V gene TRBV2; weak D call: TRBD2 (7 bases). The CDR3 sequence is 15 residues long. V was trimmed by 7 bases and J by 5 bases, leaving 20 bases between them. CDR1 is SNHLY, CDR2 FYNNEI, per germline. The CDR3 nucleotides read TGTGCCAGCACGGGGGGCCAGGGAGGATTCGAGACCCAGTACTTC. Protein product: CASTGGQGGFETQYF.

The chain uses TRBV3-1 (or the pseudogene TRBV3-2) and TRBJ2-7, with D perhaps matching TRBD1 (6 bases). Germline V gene lookup returns CDR1 LGHDT and CDR2 YNNKEL (reference sequence). Deletions cut 1 base from V and 8 bases from J, with 9 bases between. The CDR3 contains 12 residues. The CDR3 bases are TGTGCCAGCAGCCAAGCAGGGGACCAGCAGTACTTC. Translation gives CASSQAGDQQYF.

This rearrangement joins TRBV10-1 to TRBJ1-1, with D unclear. The V and J ends lost 2 bases and 2 bases respectively, with 9 bases between them. The CDR3 spans 14 residues. Per germline, CDR1 WNHNN and CDR2 SYGVQD (reference sequence). The CDR3 DNA is TGCGCCAGCAGTGAGCGATCGGAAAACACTGAAGCTTTCTTT. Protein sequence: CASSERSENTEAFF.

The V and J genes are TRBV28 and TRBJ1-1; D call uncertain. The CDR3 covers 15 residues. V was shortened by 6 bases and J by 7 bases, with 21 bases between the two germline ends. The germline V gene has CDR1 MDHEN and CDR2 SYDVKM. CDR3 sequence reads: CASSLSQIRTSEAFF. For the CDR3, the DNA is TGTGCCAGCAGCCTTTCCCAGATTAGAACAAGTGAAGCTTTCTTT.

This clone occurred once. This chain connects TRBV5-1 to TRBJ1-1; D remains ambiguous. V gave up 1 base and J gave up 0 bases, with 10 bases separating them. CDR1 is SGHRS, CDR2 YFSETQ, per germline. The CDR3 has 15 amino acids. This CDR3 is CASSLLSGMNTEAFF. The CDR3 DNA reads TGCGCCAGCAGCTTGTTGTCGGGCATGAACACTGAAGCTTTCTTT.

J is TRBJ2-1 and V is TRBV11-2, with D perhaps TRBD1 (6 bases). This CDR3 is built from 13 residues. CDR1 and CDR2 from the germline V gene are SGHAT and FQNNGV. The V gene lost 5 bases and the J gene lost 7 bases, with 12 bases spanning the gap. The CDR3 sequence: CASSGVGGNEQFF. In DNA form, the CDR3 reads TGTGCCAGCAGCGGGGTAGGGGGAAATGAGCAGTTCTTC. Together with reference TRBV11-2 and TRBJ2-1, the CDR3 gives the full variable domain: EAGVAQSPRYKIIEKRQSVAFWCNPISGHATLYWYQQILGQGPKLLIQFQNNGVVDDSQLPKDRFSAERLKGVDSTLKIQPAKLEDSAVYLCASSGVGGNEQFFGPGTRLTVL.

V is TRBV9 and J is TRBJ2-4; the D is unclear. Looked up from germline, CDR1 is SGDLS and CDR2 is YYNGEE. This CDR3 region has 16 residues. The germline V and J ends were trimmed by 0 bases and 2 bases, with 12 bases remaining between them. This CDR3 is CASSVAASRSKNIQYF. The CDR3 coding sequence is TGTGCCAGCAGCGTAGCCGCGAGTCGGTCCAAAAACATTCAGTACTTC.

The V and J genes are TRBV5-6 and TRBJ1-3, with 7 bases matching TRBD1. V lost 1 base and J lost 4; bases outside the gene matches: 14. Germline V lookup: CDR1 SGHDT, CDR2 YYEEEE. There are 18 residues in the CDR3. The CDR3 nucleotides are TGTGCCAGCAGCTTGAGGTGGGACAGTTCTGGATGGGGAAACACCATATATTTT. Translated: CASSLRWDSSGWGNTIYF. Variable domain in full (rest from reference TRBV5-6 and TRBJ1-3): DAGVTQSPTHLIKTRGQQVTLRCSPKSGHDTVSWYQQALGQGPQFIFQYYEEEERQRGNFPDRFSGHQFPNYSSELNVNALLLGDSALYLCASSLRWDSSGWGNTIYFGEGSWLTVV.

The chain links TRBV6-5 to TRBJ1-5; tentatively, D is TRBD1 (6 bases). This CDR3 has 14 amino acids. Germline V gene sequence: CDR1 MNHEY, CDR2 SVGAGI. Trimming removed 8 bases from V and 7 bases from J, with 18 bases in between. The CDR3 DNA reads as TGTGCCAGCGGCCCAATTCTCAGGGGACAGCCCCAGCATTTT. It translates to CASGPILRGQPQHF.

V is TRBV11-2 and J is TRBJ1-6; D is unresolved. Germline V gene sequence: CDR1 SGHAT, CDR2 FQNNGV. The CDR3 contains 14 residues. V was shortened by 1 base and J by 9 bases, with 10 bases between the two germline ends. In DNA form, the CDR3 reads TGTGCCAGCAGCTTAGGGCCTGAGGGTTCACCCCTCCACTTT. This encodes CASSLGPEGSPLHF.

This sequence joins TRBV5-1 and TRBJ1-5; 9 bases are a match to TRBD1. V lost 0 bases, J lost 7 bases, and 2 bases stayed unmatched. CDR3 length: 14 amino acids. Germline V gives CDR1 SGHRS, CDR2 YFSETQ. The CDR3 is CASSLGQGVQPQHF. The DNA for the CDR3 is TGCGCCAGCAGCTTGGGACAGGGGGTCCAGCCCCAGCATTTT. The variable domain in full, with the rest retrieved from reference TRBV5-1 and TRBJ1-5, is KAGVTQTPRYLIKTRGQQVTLSCSPISGHRSVSWYQQTPGQGLQFLFEYFSETQRNKGNFPGRFSGRQFSNSRSEMNVSTLELGDSALYLCASSLGQGVQPQHFGDGTRLSIL.

This sequence joins TRBV10-2 and TRBJ1-1, with D perhaps TRBD1 (5 bases). This CDR3 comprises 15 residues. Germline values: CDR1 WSHSY, CDR2 SAAADI. The germline V and J ends were trimmed by 5 bases and 0 bases, with 13 bases remaining between them. In DNA form, the CDR3 reads TGCGCCAGCAGTTCATCTCTGGGACTGAACACTGAAGCTTTCTTT. It yields the protein CASSSSLGLNTEAFF.

The V and J genes are TRBV6-5 and TRBJ2-3, with no clear D. V was pared by 7 bases and J by 2 bases, with 10 bases between. Germline values: CDR1 MNHEY, CDR2 SVGAGI. The CDR3 sequence is 13 residues long. CDR3 nucleotide sequence: TGTGCCAGCATGACTCTTCCCACAGATACGCAGTATTTT. Translation gives CASMTLPTDTQYF.

This chain uses TRBV29-1 with TRBJ1-1, with D uncertain. There are 13 residues in the CDR3. Trimming removed 4 bases at V and 0 bases at J, with 9 bases between. CDR1 is SQVTM, CDR2 ANQGSEA, per germline. The CDR3 protein is CSVAQAMNTEAFF. As DNA, the CDR3 is TGCAGCGTTGCGCAGGCGATGAACACTGAAGCTTTCTTT.

The rearrangement joins TRBV4-1 to TRBJ2-5, with TRBD2 matching 12 bases. This CDR3 spans 18 amino acids. Germline V gives CDR1 MGHRA, CDR2 YSYEKL. V shed 3 bases, J shed 2 bases, and the junction held 10 bases outside the gene matches. The CDR3 loop reads CASSQPLAGGLRQETQYF. The CDR3 bases are TGCGCCAGCAGCCAGCCCCTAGCGGGGGGGCTAAGGCAAGAGACCCAGTACTTC.

This clone was counted only a few times. The V gene is TRBV5-1, the J gene TRBJ2-3; D possibly uses TRBD1 or TRBD2 (6 bases each). Germline V gives CDR1 SGHRS, CDR2 YFSETQ. This CDR3 comprises 17 residues. The V end was cut by 5 bases, the J end by 3 bases, with 22 bases between. CDR3 in DNA: TGCGCCAGCAGGCCAAACGGGGGCGGGGTTGGTACAGATACGCAGTATTTT. Amino acids: CASRPNGGGVGTDTQYF. Based on the CDR3 plus reference TRBV5-1 and TRBJ2-3, the full variable domain is KAGVTQTPRYLIKTRGQQVTLSCSPISGHRSVSWYQQTPGQGLQFLFEYFSETQRNKGNFPGRFSGRQFSNSRSEMNVSTLELGDSALYLCASRPNGGGVGTDTQYFGPGTRLTVL.

This clone came up a few times. The gene calls are TRBV10-3 and TRBJ1-1; possibly TRBD1 for D (5 bases). Per germline, CDR1 ENHRY and CDR2 SYGVKD. The V gene lost 3 bases and the J gene lost 1 base, with 12 bases spanning the gap. This CDR3 is 15 amino acids long. CDR3 protein: CAISDPTDRNTEAFF. The CDR3 DNA is TGTGCCATCAGTGACCCGACAGACAGGAACACTGAAGCTTTCTTT.

This clone was recorded once. CDR3 in amino acids: CASSQDGGSPLHF. As DNA, the CDR3 is TGTGCCAGCAGCCAGGACGGGGGATCACCCCTCCACTTT. The chain uses TRBV21-1 and TRBJ1-6. TRBV21-1 represents a pseudogene. This CDR3 has 13 amino acids.

The chain joins TRBV6-5 to TRBJ2-5, with 10 bases identical to TRBD1. Germline V gene sequence: CDR1 MNHEY, CDR2 SVGAGI. The trim removed 2 bases at V and 5 bases at J, leaving 5 bases unmatched. The CDR3 is 15 amino acids. The CDR3 region is CASSYDRGLRETQYF. The CDR3 DNA is TGTGCCAGCAGTTACGACAGGGGGCTTAGGGAGACCCAGTACTTC.

The chain uses TRBV5-6 and TRBJ1-1; D ambiguous. This CDR3 is 12 amino acids long. Germline V gives CDR1 SGHDT, CDR2 YYEEEE. V lost 1 base to trimming and J lost 3 bases, with 4 bases between them. CDR3 loop: CASSLRYTEAFF. The CDR3 coding sequence is TGTGCCAGCAGCTTGCGGTACACTGAAGCTTTCTTT.

V gene TRBV7-3 combines with J gene TRBJ1-1, with no clear D. The CDR3 is 13 amino acids. Germline V gene data show CDR1 as SGHTA and CDR2 as FQGTGA. The V and J ends lost 1 base and 0 bases respectively, with 3 bases between them. CDR3 coding DNA: TGTGCCAGCAGCTTAAACGTGAACACTGAAGCTTTCTTT. It specifies CASSLNVNTEAFF.

The CDR3 DNA follows: TGTGCCAGCAGTCGAAAGTGGGGGGGCAATCAGCCCCAGCATTTT. This gives the protein CASSRKWGGNQPQHF. The rearrangement joins TRBV6-5 to TRBJ1-5; D is perhaps TRBD1 (5 bases). There are 15 residues in the CDR3. The ends were cut back, 5 bases at V and 2 bases at J, with 13 bases in the middle. Germline CDR1 and CDR2: MNHEY and SVGAGI.

The chain has TRBV7-8 and TRBJ2-6, with D possibly being TRBD2 (6 bases). Germline loops: CDR1 SGHVS, CDR2 FQNEAQ. With 5 bases removed from V and 1 base from J, the gap between germline ends came to 12 bases. This CDR3 has 16 amino acids. In DNA, the CDR3 is TGTGCCAGCAGCGGTCTTAGCGGATCTGGGGCCAACGTCCTGACTTTC. Amino acid sequence: CASSGLSGSGANVLTF. The variable domain in full, completed from reference TRBV7-8 and TRBJ2-6, reads GAGVSQSPRYKVAKRGQDVALRCDPISGHVSLFWYQQALGQGPEFLTYFQNEAQLDKSGLPSDRFFAERPEGSVSTLKIQRTQQEDSAVYLCASSGLSGSGANVLTFGAGSRLTVL.

J is TRBJ1-1 and V is TRBV5-8; no firm D call. V was clipped by 0 bases and J by 0 bases, with 3 bases between them. This CDR3 has 13 amino acids. Germline assignment: CDR1 SGHTS and CDR2 YDEGEE. In nucleotides, the CDR3 is TGTGCCAGCAGCTTGGAAGTGAACACTGAAGCTTTCTTT. Translated: CASSLEVNTEAFF.

This sequence joins TRBV7-9 and TRBJ2-5; D ambiguous. CDR1 SEHNR and CDR2 FQNEAQ come from the germline V gene (reference sequence). This CDR3 is built from 16 residues. The V gene lost 1 base and the J gene lost 3 bases, with 15 bases spanning the gap. The CDR3 sequence is CASSLDGNSIEETQYF. The CDR3 DNA follows: TGTGCCAGCAGCTTAGATGGCAACTCGATAGAAGAGACCCAGTACTTC.

The CDR3 DNA reads as TGTGCCAGCAGCTTAGGCGGGGAAGGTCTCTACACCTTC. Protein: CASSLGGEGLYTF. V and J are TRBV7-2 and TRBJ1-2, with D unresolved. The CDR3 has 13 residues. V was trimmed by 1 base and J by 10 bases, leaving 13 bases between them. The germline gives CDR1 SGHTA, CDR2 FQGNSA.

V is TRBV28 and J is TRBJ2-5; 8 bases map to TRBD2. The junction had 4 bases not matched to a gene; V was cut back by 6 bases and J by 1 base. CDR1 is MDHEN, CDR2 SYDVKM, per germline. This CDR3 comprises 14 residues. DNA of the CDR3: TGTGCCAGCAGGATAGCGGGACGCCAAGAGACCCAGTACTTC. Translation gives CASRIAGRQETQYF.

This rearrangement joins TRBV18 to TRBJ1-1, with TRBD1 as a possible D gene (6 bases). The CDR3 is 16 amino acids. V lost 3 bases, J lost 4 bases, and 18 bases lay in between. CDR1 KGHSH and CDR2 LQKENI come from the germline V gene. The DNA of the CDR3 is TGTGCCAGCTCACCCAGCTTAGACAGGACTCGCACTGAAGCTTTCTTT. Its protein product is CASSPSLDRTRTEAFF.

The V gene is TRBV7-6, the J gene TRBJ1-6; D is uncertain. Per germline, CDR1 SGHVS and CDR2 FNYEAQ. The germline V and J ends were trimmed by 5 bases and 6 bases, with 14 bases remaining between them. This CDR3 is built from 15 residues. The CDR3 region is CASSAGVDPNSPLHF. The CDR3 DNA is TGTGCCAGCAGCGCCGGGGTGGACCCTAATTCACCCCTCCACTTT.